This TCR beta chain was identified in a study of graft-versus-host responses after intestinal transplantation. Looking at the study overall: Multivisceral, liver-intestinal, or isolated intestinal transplants were performed in recipients. All of the recipients had induction that used anti-thymocyte globulin, then tacrolimus and steroids for two to four years. Whole-study findings and limits: Where graft-donor T cell macrochimerism was present, patients had high graft-versus-host to host-versus-graft clonal ratios in allografts. GvH clones detected in recipient marrow included some appearing first in ileum or blood.

V lost 6 bases and J 8 bases, leaving 16 bases between the germline ends. This CDR3 is built from 13 residues. Germline V gives CDR1 MDHEN, CDR2 SYDVKM. In the case of this clone: As yet, its antigen is unknown.

Produced via immunoSEQ multiplex PCR; TCRdb's table is partial and in-frame only. The sample shows about 88,000 clones, less than 95% of them seen only once. The sequences come from unstimulated CD4+ T cells sorted from spleen or lymph node cells, collected before transplant. The V and J genes are TRBV28 and TRBJ1-2, with a tentative D call TRBD1 (5 bases). This receptor was taken from a human donor who was the organ donor for an intestinal transplant. The CDR3 is CASSDYQGLGYTF. The CDR3 coding sequence is TGTGCCAGCAGCGATTACCAGGGTTTAGGCTACACCTTC.